Listed below are T cell receptor beta chains from one sample, sequenced in a study of T-cell memory formation after mild COVID-19. TCRdb redid the calling of the 5' RACE reads with MiXCR, one entry per CDR3 protein. The data contain around 300,000 distinct CDR3 sequences, over 10% of them seen just once; the ten biggest clones take up about a fifth. Sample: PBMCs or a T cell subset sorted from them (not recorded which). These receptor sequences come from a man younger than 35 who had mild COVID-19 (a few samples of this study predate the infection). Cell type and time point are not known. CDR3s include the opening cysteine and the closing phenylalanine or tryptophan.

CDR3 length: 15; V gene: TRBV6-5; CDR3 protein: CASSLFLTSGNTIYF
CDR3 length: 16; V gene: TRBV19; CDR3 protein: CASSIGLSSIPYEQYF
CDR3 length: 12; V gene: TRBV5-1; CDR3 protein: CASSLFFGEAFF
CDR3 length: 13; V gene: TRBV12-3/TRBV12-4; CDR3 protein: CASSLSGPYGYTF
CDR3 length: 14; V gene: TRBV3-1; CDR3 protein: CASSQGVRDSGYTF
CDR3 length: 19; V gene: TRBV6-5; CDR3 protein: CASSYSIRGSGVGTDTQYF
CDR3 length: 15; V gene: TRBV20-1; CDR3 protein: CSAFPSGGASETQYF
CDR3 length: 16; V gene: TRBV6-2/TRBV6-3; CDR3 protein: CASSYRGGHGNSPLHF
CDR3 length: 17; V gene: TRBV7-9; CDR3 protein: CASRSTPGGEGTDTQYF
CDR3 length: 15; V gene: TRBV4-3; CDR3 protein: CASSQDAGEPYEQYF
CDR3 length: 14; V gene: TRBV4-2; CDR3 protein: CASSQAGDGYEQYF
CDR3 length: 17; V gene: TRBV6-1; CDR3 protein: CASSAIQGGGLNTEAFF
CDR3 length: 13; V gene: TRBV4-2; CDR3 protein: CASSQDRPGELFF
CDR3 length: 14; V gene: TRBV6-2/TRBV6-3; CDR3 protein: CASSFRGLGNEQFF
CDR3 length: 17; V gene: TRBV12-3/TRBV12-4; CDR3 protein: CASSPGDRGRFWQPQHF
CDR3 length: 15; V gene: TRBV5-5; CDR3 protein: CASSEGAAIGVPQHF
CDR3 length: 18; V gene: TRBV5-1; CDR3 protein: CASSRGQGRPHSYNEQFF
CDR3 length: 14; V gene: TRBV6-5; CDR3 protein: CASSYSIGSYEQYF
CDR3 length: 14; V gene: TRBV5-1; CDR3 protein: CASSFFGGRETQYF